The clone carrying this T cell receptor beta chain appeared many times. The CDR3 contains 15 residues. CDR1 and CDR2 (germline): SGHTA, FQGNSA. Losses at the gene ends were 5 bases for V and 0 bases for J; bases not matched to a gene: 5. These data originate in a study of human T cells and chemical hapten exposure. Study summary: Sensitization employed 2% DPC on approximately 2 cm by approximately 2 cm of upper inner arm skin. Patients additionally received therapeutic doses of diphenylcyclopropenone on the scalp once a week, and this continued throughout the approximately 25-week study.

As for time point: pre-sensitization, week 0. Treatment given: therapeutic diphenylcyclopropenone sensitization with weekly scalp DPC. Unique molecular identifiers were affixed to discrete cDNA molecules within the library. TCRdb re-analysed the RACE reads in MiXCR, keeping a single row per CDR3 protein. The sample holds approximately 77,000 distinct CDR3 sequences, 12% to 15% seen once. This chain links TRBV7-2 with TRBJ2-7, with TRBD2 identical over 9 bases. The receptor's source is a woman between 50 and 59 years old with alopecia areata. Some clones in this sample may be carry-over from other donors' samples. The specimen comprised whole blood, sampled in connection with sensitization to the hapten diphenylcyclopropenone (DPC). CDR3 bases: TGTGCCAGCAGCACCTTAGCGGGAGACTCCTACGAGCAGTACTTC. The encoded protein is CASSTLAGDSYEQYF.